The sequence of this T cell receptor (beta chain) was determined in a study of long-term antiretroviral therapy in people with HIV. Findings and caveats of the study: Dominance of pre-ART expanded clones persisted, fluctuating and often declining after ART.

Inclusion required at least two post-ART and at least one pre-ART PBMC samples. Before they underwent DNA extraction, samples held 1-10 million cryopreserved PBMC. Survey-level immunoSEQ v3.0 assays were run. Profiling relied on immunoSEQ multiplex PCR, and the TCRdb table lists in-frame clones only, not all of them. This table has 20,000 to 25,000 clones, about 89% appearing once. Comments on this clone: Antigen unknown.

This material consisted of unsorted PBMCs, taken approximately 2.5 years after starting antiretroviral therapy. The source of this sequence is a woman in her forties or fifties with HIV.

CDR3 nucleotide sequence: TGTGCCAGCAGCTTAGGAGCGGGGGCCGGGGAGACCCAGTACTTC. Amino acid sequence: CASSLGAGAGETQYF. The V gene is TRBV7-8, the J gene TRBJ2-5; 8 positions agree with TRBD2. J gave up 5 bases and V 1 base, and 6 bases lay outside the gene matches. This CDR3 contains 15 residues. The V gene's germline CDR1 is SGHVS and CDR2 FQNEAQ. Supplemented by reference TRBV7-8 and TRBJ2-5, the full variable domain reads GAGVSQSPRYKVAKRGQDVALRCDPISGHVSLFWYQQALGQGPEFLTYFQNEAQLDKSGLPSDRFFAERPEGSVSTLKIQRTQQEDSAVYLCASSLGAGAGETQYFGPGTRLLVL.